Listed here are 23 T cell receptor beta chains from one sample, sequenced in a study of cytomegalovirus exposure and HLA in healthy donors. The PCR contained 60 Vbeta and 13 Jbeta primers. TCRdb's copy holds only in-frame clones and misses some; the assay was immunoSEQ multiplex PCR. This repertoire includes approximately 75,000 clones. The sample was PBMCs. The receptor source for this set is a man aged 40-50 years in good health and CMV-seronegative.

The chain employs TRBV7-9 and TRBJ2-7; TRBD1 aligns across 10 bases. Germline-derived CDR1 and CDR2 are SEHNR and FQNEAQ (reference sequence). V gave up 5 bases and J gave up 5 bases; unmatched junction bases: 9. This CDR3 contains 15 residues. CDR3 in amino acids: CASSITGQGIDEQYF. In DNA, the CDR3 is TGTGCCAGCAGCATTACGGGACAGGGGATTGACGAGCAGTACTTC.

V is TRBV30 and J is TRBJ2-1; 13 bases line up with TRBD2. The CDR3 is made up of 15 amino acids. Losses at the gene ends were 6 bases for V and 3 bases for J; bases not matched to a gene: 5. Per germline, CDR1 GTSNPN and CDR2 SVGIG (reference sequence). The CDR3: CACPGTSGDYNEQFF. DNA of the CDR3: TGTGCCTGCCCCGGGACTAGCGGGGACTACAATGAGCAGTTCTTC.

This sequence joins TRBV25-1 and TRBJ2-7; no reliable D call. Germline V gene data show CDR1 as MGHDK and CDR2 as SYGVNS. Trimming removed 9 bases from V and 2 bases from J, with 11 bases in between. The CDR3 is 12 amino acids. In DNA, the CDR3 is TGTGCCAGTCGCCAGTCTGCCTACGAGCAGTACTTC. Protein sequence: CASRQSAYEQYF.

J is TRBJ2-2 and V is TRBV18, with 12 positions matching TRBD2. The CDR3 covers 18 residues. The ends lost 3 bases at V and 0 bases at J; junction bases unmatched: 5. Germline CDR1 KGHSH, CDR2 LQKENI. This CDR3 reads CASSPSSGGDPNTGELFF. CDR3 coding DNA: TGTGCCAGCTCACCGTCTAGCGGGGGGGACCCGAACACCGGGGAGCTGTTTTTT.

The gene calls are TRBV29-1 and TRBJ2-3; 11 nucleotides line up with TRBD2. CDR3 length equals 16 residues. Germline trimming cut 0 bases from V and 3 bases from J; bases unmatched to any gene: 5. Germline assignment: CDR1 SQVTM and CDR2 ANQGSEA. The CDR3 nucleotides are TGCAGCGTTGAAGAGGAACTAGCGGGAGTAACAGATACGCAGTATTTT. Its protein is CSVEEELAGVTDTQYF.

V gene TRBV6-1 combines with J gene TRBJ1-2; D is perhaps TRBD1 (6 bases). The CDR3 is made up of 13 amino acids. In germline, CDR1 is MNHNS, CDR2 SASEGT. Between the trimmed V and J ends, which lost 6 bases and 3 bases, there was a span of 11 bases. CDR3 protein: CASSHHRDYGYTF. Written as DNA, the CDR3 is TGTGCCAGCAGCCACCACAGGGACTATGGCTACACCTTC.

The chain links TRBV7-9 to TRBJ1-1, with D possibly TRBD1 on 5 matching bases. The V end was cut by 7 bases, the J end by 6 bases, with 18 bases between. Germline assignment: CDR1 SEHNR and CDR2 FQNEAQ (reference sequence). The CDR3 spans 14 residues. The CDR3 sequence: CASTGEGRVSEAFF. In nucleotides, the CDR3 is TGTGCCAGCACCGGGGAGGGCAGGGTCTCTGAAGCTTTCTTT.

V and J are TRBV5-5 and TRBJ2-3, with 14 bases identical to TRBD2. Per germline, CDR1 SGHKS and CDR2 YYEKEE (reference sequence). CDR3 length: 16 amino acids. J was trimmed by 4 bases and V by 0 bases; bases with no gene match: 1. The CDR3 is CASSLGGLAGADTQYF. The CDR3 DNA reads as TGTGCCAGCAGCTTGGGGGGACTAGCGGGAGCAGATACGCAGTATTTT.

The genes are TRBV10-3 and TRBJ2-7, with 10 bases matching TRBD1. This CDR3 is 15 amino acids long. Germline V gene sequence: CDR1 ENHRY, CDR2 SYGVKD. V shed 6 bases and J 4 bases; nucleotides not matched to a gene: 9. CDR3 loop: CAISAGTGVTYEQYF. The CDR3 nucleotides read TGTGCCATCAGCGCCGGGACAGGGGTTACATACGAGCAGTACTTC.

The chain joins TRBV30 to TRBJ2-5, with a weak D call TRBD2 (6 bases). Germline V gives CDR1 GTSNPN, CDR2 SVGIG (reference sequence). The CDR3 sequence is 12 residues long. V dropped 8 bases and J dropped 5 bases, with 15 bases sitting between them. CDR3 nucleotides: TGTGCCGGGGACTCGGACTGGGAGACCCAGTACTTC. Translating gives CAGDSDWETQYF.

The J gene is TRBJ1-2, the V gene TRBV5-1; 10 bases are a match to TRBD1. The CDR3 consists of 13 residues. The V gene end was trimmed by 5 bases and the J gene end by 3 bases; junction bases not matched to a gene: 1. Germline lookup yields CDR1 SGHRS and CDR2 YFSETQ. The CDR3 is CASSGQGDYGYTF. The CDR3 DNA follows: TGCGCCAGCAGTGGACAGGGGGACTATGGCTACACCTTC.

The J gene is TRBJ2-7, the V gene TRBV5-6; possibly TRBD1 for D (6 bases). The CDR3 runs 15 residues. Trimming removed 4 bases at V and 6 bases at J, with 20 bases between. CDR1 is SGHDT and CDR2 is YYEEEE in the germline V gene. Here the CDR3 DNA reads TGTGCCAGCAGCAGGGGCCGAGGGGGTTTTCGCGAGCAGTACTTC. Encoded protein: CASSRGRGGFREQYF.

The chain is built from TRBV11-2 and TRBJ2-7; 11 nucleotides line up with TRBD1. V shed 5 bases and J 6 bases; nucleotides not matched to a gene: 3. Germline CDR1 SGHAT, CDR2 FQNNGV. The CDR3 has 13 amino acids. The CDR3 protein is CASSQGQGVEQYF. Here the CDR3 DNA reads TGTGCCAGCAGCCAGGGACAGGGGGTCGAGCAGTACTTC.

The V call is TRBV4-2, the J call TRBJ2-1; 9 bases align to TRBD2. V lost 1 base and J lost 6; bases outside the gene matches: 4. Germline V CDR1 and CDR2: LGHNA, YNFKEQ. The CDR3 is 15 residues long. The CDR3, as DNA: TGTGCCAGCAGCCAAGGACCACTAGCGGGCAATGAGCAGTTCTTC. Amino acids: CASSQGPLAGNEQFF.

The chain couples TRBV7-9 to TRBJ2-5; 16 nucleotides align to TRBD2. J was trimmed by 5 bases and V by 5 bases; bases with no gene match: 5. Per the germline V gene, CDR1 is SEHNR and CDR2 is FQNEAQ (reference sequence). This CDR3 comprises 16 residues. This chain's CDR3 is CASSLGTSGRVETQYF. The DNA for the CDR3 is TGTGCCAGCAGCCTCGGGACTAGCGGGAGGGTGGAGACCCAGTACTTC. The whole variable domain, filled in from reference TRBV7-9 and TRBJ2-5, reads DTGVSQNPRHKITKRGQNVTFRCDPISEHNRLYWYRQTLGQGPEFLTYFQNEAQLEKSRLLSDRFSAERPKGSFSTLEIQRTEQGDSAMYLCASSLGTSGRVETQYFGPGTRLLVL.

This chain connects TRBV7-9 to TRBJ2-2; 7 bases are shared with TRBD1. Losses at the gene ends were 0 bases for V and 4 bases for J; bases not matched to a gene: 5. This CDR3 contains 16 residues. In germline, CDR1 is SEHNR, CDR2 FQNEAQ (reference sequence). The DNA of the CDR3 is TGTGCCAGCAGCTTAGCATCAGGGGGTGCCACCGGGGAGCTGTTTTTT. Amino acid sequence: CASSLASGGATGELFF. Full variable domain (missing parts from reference TRBV7-9 and TRBJ2-2): DTGVSQNPRHKITKRGQNVTFRCDPISEHNRLYWYRQTLGQGPEFLTYFQNEAQLEKSRLLSDRFSAERPKGSFSTLEIQRTEQGDSAMYLCASSLASGGATGELFFGEGSRLTVL.

The chain's CDR3 is CASSQNGGGETQYF. The CDR3 DNA sequence: TGCGCCAGCAGCCAAAACGGGGGAGGAGAGACCCAGTACTTC. The genes are TRBV5-1 and TRBJ2-5; weak D call: TRBD2 (6 bases). This CDR3 contains 14 residues. Trimming shortened V by 4 bases and J by 4 bases, and 14 bases separated the two germline ends. CDR1 is SGHRS, CDR2 YFSETQ, per germline.

This chain uses TRBV18 with TRBJ1-6; tentative D call: TRBD1 (5 bases). This CDR3 is 18 amino acids long. Germline assignment: CDR1 KGHSH and CDR2 LQKENI. With 3 bases removed from V and 0 bases from J, the gap between germline ends came to 15 bases. This CDR3 reads CASSPVSQGSSYNSPLHF. The CDR3 DNA follows: TGTGCCAGCTCACCCGTTAGCCAGGGAAGCTCCTATAATTCACCCCTCCACTTT.

The chain has TRBV6-6 and TRBJ1-1; perhaps TRBD1 as D (6 bases). Germline lookup yields CDR1 MNHNY and CDR2 SVGAGI (reference sequence). The CDR3 is 14 amino acids. With 6 bases removed from V and 5 bases from J, the gap between germline ends came to 16 bases. DNA for the CDR3: TGTGCCAGCAGGTCTGGACAGCTGGGAACTGAAGCTTTCTTT. It yields the protein CASRSGQLGTEAFF.

This chain links TRBV4-3 with TRBJ2-7; 8 positions match TRBD2. Trimming took 0 bases from V and 3 from J; bases not matched to a gene: 13. Germline V gene sequence: CDR1 LGHNA, CDR2 YSLEER. This CDR3 region has 18 residues. CDR3 DNA: TGCGCCAGCAGCCAAGATAGTGGGGCGGGAGGAGCGATCTACGAGCAGTACTTC. As protein: CASSQDSGAGGAIYEQYF.

The V call is TRBV28, the J call TRBJ2-7; 8 positions match TRBD2. The germline V gene has CDR1 MDHEN and CDR2 SYDVKM. V lost 6 bases, J lost 0 bases, and 7 bases stayed unmatched. This CDR3 spans 15 amino acids. The CDR3 DNA sequence: TGTGCCAGCAGCAGCAGCGGGAGACCCTCCTACGAGCAGTACTTC. Residues: CASSSSGRPSYEQYF. Combining the CDR3 with reference TRBV28 and TRBJ2-7 gives the whole variable domain DVKVTQSSRYLVKRTGEKVFLECVQDMDHENMFWYRQDPGLGLRLIYFSYDVKMKEKGDIPEGYSVSREKKERFSLILESASTNQTSMYLCASSSSGRPSYEQYFGPGTRLTVT.

V and J are TRBV5-3 and TRBJ1-5, with TRBD1 matching 8 bases. TRBV5-3 is an ORF for which the function is uncertain. The V segment lost 2 bases and the J segment 7 bases; nucleotides outside the gene matches: 14. The CDR3 spans 17 residues. The CDR3: CARSFIRTGPSRQPQHF. The CDR3 DNA reads TGTGCCAGAAGCTTTATTAGGACAGGGCCGAGTAGACAGCCCCAGCATTTT.

The rearrangement joins TRBV27 to TRBJ2-6; 8 bases align to TRBD1. The CDR3 is made up of 18 amino acids. The V segment lost 3 bases and the J segment 0 bases; nucleotides outside the gene matches: 7. The V gene's germline CDR1 is MNHEY and CDR2 SMNVEV (reference sequence). The CDR3 is CASSFRDRGSSGANVLTF. The DNA of the CDR3 is TGTGCCAGCAGTTTCCGTGACAGGGGCAGCTCTGGGGCCAACGTCCTGACTTTC.